A single sample is the source of the 4 T cell receptor beta chains below, sequenced in a study of blood T cell repertoires in COVID-19. Sequencing used immunoSEQ multiplex PCR; TCRdb keeps in-frame clones, though not all of them. The sample includes about 100,000 clones, about 88% of them seen just once. Sequencing was carried out using peripheral blood. The receptors here all came from a young man in a cohort sampled during active COVID-19.

The chain's CDR3 is CASSLRPIDRGRGTGELFF. Here the CDR3 DNA reads TGTGCCAGCAGCCTAAGACCAATCGACAGGGGGCGCGGCACCGGGGAGCTGTTTTTT. This chain connects TRBV7-2 to TRBJ2-2, with 10 bases that match TRBD1. The V segment lost 5 bases and the J segment 4 bases; nucleotides outside the gene matches: 16. The germline CDR1 and CDR2 sequences are SGHTA and FQGNSA. The CDR3 contains 19 residues.

This chain connects TRBV7-3 to TRBJ1-2; TRBD1 matches 8 bases. Germline values: CDR1 SGHTA, CDR2 FQGTGA. This CDR3 spans 15 amino acids. V gave up 3 bases and J gave up 7 bases; unmatched junction bases: 10. The CDR3 region is CASSFYPTGVGGYTF. The DNA for the CDR3 is TGTGCCAGCAGCTTTTACCCGACAGGGGTTGGTGGCTACACCTTC.

Here the CDR3 DNA reads TGTGCCAGCAGCTCCAGCGGACTCCAAGAGACCCAGTACTTC. As protein: CASSSSGLQETQYF. The V call is TRBV7-7, the J call TRBJ2-5; TRBD2 might be the D (5 bases). CDR1 is SSHAT, CDR2 FNYEAQ, per germline (reference sequence). Trimming took 4 bases from V and 1 from J, leaving 10 bases between them. CDR3 length: 14 amino acids.

The chain has TRBV2 and TRBJ2-2; 7 nucleotides agree with TRBD1. V trimming: 8 bases; J trimming: 4 bases; junction bases outside the gene matches: 7. Germline CDR1 and CDR2: SNHLY and FYNNEI. The CDR3 sequence is 14 residues long. In DNA form, the CDR3 reads TGTGCCAGCTCCCGGGACAGAGGCACCGGGGAGCTGTTTTTT. Translated, it gives CASSRDRGTGELFF.